This passage covers 27 T cell receptor beta chains from one sample sequenced in a study of T cells in Graves' hyperthyroidism and ophthalmopathy. There were TCR beta CDR3 regions amplified from RNA transcripts. HTBI primers were the set used in a first-round RT-PCR of the TCR CDR3. Via MiXCR, TCRdb re-called the multiplex PCR reads, giving one row per CDR3 protein. The top ten clones hold less than 4.5% of a sample with hundreds of thousands of distinct CDR3 sequences, about 17% of them seen once. What was sequenced was blood. These receptor sequences come from a woman in her thirties with Graves' hyperthyroidism.

This clonotype was detected many times. The rearrangement uses TRBV7-2 and TRBJ2-7; D not certain. Germline V CDR1 and CDR2: SGHTA, FQGNSA. This CDR3 region has 15 residues. The V gene lost 1 base and the J gene lost 7 bases, with 17 bases spanning the gap. CDR3 nucleotides: TGTGCCAGCAGCTTAGAGTCTGCCGCGGTGGGTGAGCAGTACTTC. Its translation: CASSLESAAVGEQYF.

This clonotype was observed a few times. This chain uses TRBV27 with TRBJ1-6; D unresolved. CDR1 is MNHEY, CDR2 SMNVEV, per germline (reference sequence). Trimming stripped 2 bases from V and 0 bases from J, with 17 bases between. This CDR3 has 19 residues. The DNA of the CDR3 is TGTGCCAGCAGTTTAACCCCTCCCGACACCTCCTCCTATAATTCACCCCTCCACTTT. This encodes CASSLTPPDTSSYNSPLHF.

This clonotype was picked up a small number of times. The V and J genes are TRBV27 and TRBJ2-7, with 7 positions matching TRBD1. V was clipped by 6 bases and J by 6 bases; unmatched bases: 20. CDR1 is MNHEY, CDR2 SMNVEV, per germline (reference sequence). CDR3 length: 17 residues. The CDR3 region has the DNA TGTGCCAGCAGCCAAAGGAGCCAATTTTTTAGGGACAGCGAGCAGTACTTC. Encoded protein: CASSQRSQFFRDSEQYF.

The CDR3 DNA reads TGCAGTGCTAGAGAGGGACTAGCGGGAGCCAAAAACATTCAGTACTTC. Protein product: CSAREGLAGAKNIQYF. The rearrangement links TRBV20-1 to TRBJ2-4, with 12 bases fitting TRBD2. Trimming removed 0 bases from V and 0 bases from J; junction bases left unmatched: 0. The CDR3 consists of 16 residues. Germline assignment: CDR1 DFQATT and CDR2 SNEGSKA (reference sequence).

This clonotype was counted ten times or more. This rearrangement joins TRBV20-1 to TRBJ1-6; no clear D. The V end was cut by 3 bases, the J end by 8 bases, with 11 bases between. This CDR3 has 13 amino acids. The germline V gene encodes CDR1 DFQATT and CDR2 SNEGSKA (reference sequence). The CDR3 reads CSASRTVDSPLHF. The CDR3 bases are TGCAGTGCTAGCCGGACGGTGGATTCACCCCTCCACTTT.

In its sample, this clonotype was seen many times. The CDR3 coding sequence is TGCAGTGCTAGCGGGAGATCCGAGCAGTACTTC. Its protein is CSASGRSEQYF. The rearrangement joins TRBV20-1 to TRBJ2-7; maybe TRBD2 (6 bases). This CDR3 has 11 residues. Germline values: CDR1 DFQATT, CDR2 SNEGSKA (reference sequence). The V end was cut by 3 bases, the J end by 6 bases, with 9 bases between.

The chain is built from TRBV10-2 and TRBJ1-1; D not resolved. This CDR3 spans 15 amino acids. Germline V gene data show CDR1 as WSHSY and CDR2 as SAAADI. V lost 6 bases, J lost 0 bases, and 14 bases lay in between. The DNA of the CDR3 is TGCGCCAGCAGGAAGGGCAGTTCCATGAACACTGAAGCTTTCTTT. Its translation is CASRKGSSMNTEAFF.

This clonotype occurred many times. The rearrangement links TRBV3-1 to TRBJ2-7; 10 bases map to TRBD1. CDR3 length: 14 amino acids. Trimming at V came to 1 base and at J to 6 bases, leaving 3 bases not matched to a gene. Germline CDR1 is LGHDT and CDR2 is YNNKEL (reference sequence). The CDR3 region is CASSQGQGASEQYF. The CDR3 bases are TGTGCCAGCAGCCAAGGACAGGGGGCATCCGAGCAGTACTTC.

The chain has TRBV20-1 and TRBJ2-7; 8 bases map to TRBD2. The V and J ends lost 4 bases and 2 bases, in that order; junction bases with no gene match: 4. Germline CDR1 reads DFQATT; CDR2 reads SNEGSKA (reference sequence). The CDR3 contains 13 residues. CDR3 residues: CSATSGRTYEQYF. The DNA of the CDR3 is TGCAGTGCTACAAGCGGGAGAACCTACGAGCAGTACTTC.

This clonotype showed up many times. The CDR3 here is CASSLPLWTEAYEQYF. Here the CDR3 DNA reads TGTGCCAGCAGTTTACCCCTTTGGACGGAGGCCTACGAGCAGTACTTC. This chain uses TRBV28 with TRBJ2-7; perhaps TRBD2 as D (5 bases). Trimming removed 2 bases from V and 2 bases from J, with 16 bases in between. The germline V gene encodes CDR1 MDHEN and CDR2 SYDVKM. The CDR3 runs to 16 residues.

A few counts support this clonotype. The chain couples TRBV6-1 to TRBJ2-1; the D gene is possibly TRBD1 (6 bases). This CDR3 comprises 14 residues. The V end lost 2 bases, the J end lost 6 bases, and 11 bases lay between the germline ends. Germline V gene data show CDR1 as MNHNS and CDR2 as SASEGT. The CDR3 region is CASSELGQINEQFF. CDR3 bases: TGTGCCAGCAGTGAACTTGGACAGATCAATGAGCAGTTCTTC.

In this sample, this clonotype turned up a few times. The chain combines TRBV4-3 with TRBJ2-2; D not resolved. The germline V and J ends were trimmed by 1 base and 4 bases, with 4 bases remaining between them. Germline CDR1 LGHNA, CDR2 YSLEER. The CDR3 runs to 13 residues. CDR3 amino acids: CASSQGFTGELFF. CDR3 nucleotide sequence: TGCGCCAGCAGCCAAGGATTCACCGGGGAGCTGTTTTTT.

The CDR3 sequence: CASSYIQGAYNEQFF. The CDR3 coding sequence is TGTGCCAGCAGTTACATACAGGGGGCCTACAATGAGCAGTTCTTC. This rearrangement joins TRBV6-2 or TRBV6-3 to TRBJ2-1; 8 nucleotides align to TRBD1. CDR3 length: 15 residues. CDR1 is MNHEY and CDR2 is SVGEGT in the germline V gene. V was clipped by 2 bases and J by 2 bases; unmatched bases: 2.

This clonotype was counted many times. The chain uses TRBV20-1 and TRBJ2-7, with a tentative D call TRBD2 (6 bases). Trimming shortened V by 0 bases and J by 4 bases, and 22 bases separated the two germline ends. Looked up from germline, CDR1 is DFQATT and CDR2 is SNEGSKA (reference sequence). CDR3 length: 17 amino acids. The CDR3 reads CSARERLSGGKWYEQYF. CDR3 nucleotide sequence: TGCAGTGCTAGAGAAAGGCTATCCGGGGGTAAATGGTACGAGCAGTACTTC.

At least ten counts were recorded for this clonotype. This chain links TRBV28 with TRBJ1-5; D gene ambiguous. V was shortened by 8 bases and J by 1 base, with 6 bases between the two germline ends. The CDR3 is 12 residues long. Germline V CDR1 and CDR2: MDHEN, SYDVKM. CDR3 nucleotides: TGTGCCAGCGGCGGCAGCAATCAGCCCCAGCATTTT. It codes for CASGGSNQPQHF.

This clonotype was observed a handful of times. The chain has TRBV2 and TRBJ2-7; 7 positions agree with TRBD1. The V gene's germline CDR1 is SNHLY and CDR2 FYNNEI. The CDR3 is made up of 13 amino acids. Trimming took 7 bases from V and 3 from J; bases not matched to a gene: 6. The chain's CDR3 is CASKGTALYEQYF. The CDR3 coding sequence is TGTGCCAGCAAAGGGACAGCTCTCTACGAGCAGTACTTC.

V gene TRBV28 combines with J gene TRBJ2-4; TRBD1 matches at 9 bases. This CDR3 contains 17 residues. Per germline, CDR1 MDHEN and CDR2 SYDVKM. V trimming: 4 bases; J trimming: 0 bases; junction bases outside the gene matches: 7. CDR3 in DNA: TGTGCCAGCAGTTCCCCCGGGACAGGGCTAGCCAAAAACATTCAGTACTTC. It codes for CASSSPGTGLAKNIQYF.

This clonotype was picked up many times. The chain couples TRBV30 to TRBJ1-2; D ambiguous. This CDR3 spans 11 amino acids. The germline CDR1 and CDR2 sequences are GTSNPN and SVGIG (reference sequence). V was trimmed by 1 base and J by 4 bases, leaving 4 bases between them. The CDR3 loop reads CAWSDPYGYTF. The CDR3 DNA reads as TGTGCCTGGAGTGATCCCTATGGCTACACCTTC.

The chain has TRBV20-1 and TRBJ1-2; D unclear. The CDR3 runs to 14 residues. V was cut by 2 bases and J by 6 bases, with 16 bases left in between. Germline CDR1 reads DFQATT; CDR2 reads SNEGSKA (reference sequence). CDR3 amino acids: CSARHVLSGDGYTF. The CDR3 DNA is TGCAGTGCTAGACACGTTCTCTCCGGGGATGGCTACACCTTC.

The CDR3 reads CASSSGASADTQYF. The CDR3, as DNA: TGCGCCAGCAGCTCGGGGGCCAGTGCAGATACGCAGTATTTT. J is TRBJ2-3 and V is TRBV5-1; D might be TRBD1 or TRBD2, each matching 6 bases. This CDR3 contains 14 residues. The ends were cut back, 3 bases at V and 4 bases at J, with 12 bases in the middle. Looked up from germline, CDR1 is SGHRS and CDR2 is YFSETQ.

In its sample, this clonotype was seen a few times. V is TRBV12-3 or TRBV12-4 and J is TRBJ1-5; TRBD1 is a possible D gene (5 bases). CDR3 length: 14 residues. The V and J ends lost 3 bases and 3 bases respectively, with 9 bases between them. The CDR3 protein is CASSFDGANQPQHF. In DNA form, the CDR3 reads TGTGCCAGCAGTTTTGACGGGGCCAATCAGCCCCAGCATTTT.

This clonotype was observed many times. This chain links TRBV3-1 with TRBJ1-6, with 9 bases matching TRBD1. The CDR3 loop spans 16 amino acids. J was trimmed by 6 bases and V by 3 bases; bases with no gene match: 6. Germline CDR1 reads LGHDT; CDR2 reads YNNKEL (reference sequence). The CDR3 region is CASSHEQGAVNSPLHF. In nucleotides, the CDR3 is TGTGCCAGCAGCCATGAACAGGGGGCGGTTAATTCACCCCTCCACTTT.

V usage is TRBV25-1 and J usage is TRBJ2-7; perhaps TRBD2 as D (5 bases). Trimming took 6 bases from V and 6 from J, leaving 15 bases between them. CDR1 MGHDK and CDR2 SYGVNS come from the germline V gene. The CDR3 is 13 residues long. DNA for the CDR3: TGTGCCAGCAGGAGTAATGCCCGGGGCGAGCAGTACTTC. Amino acids: CASRSNARGEQYF.

This clonotype was observed at least ten times. The rearrangement uses TRBV6-2 or TRBV6-3 and TRBJ2-7, with D uncertain. This CDR3 contains 13 residues. Trimming removed 2 bases at V and 1 base at J, with 6 bases between. CDR1 and CDR2 (germline): MNHEY, SVGEGT. The CDR3 loop is CASSYGPSYEQYF. For the CDR3, the DNA is TGTGCCAGCAGTTACGGACCGTCCTACGAGCAGTACTTC.

The table lists this clonotype with a few counts. The chain joins TRBV5-6 to TRBJ2-7, with D possibly matching TRBD2 (6 bases). The CDR3 covers 15 residues. V shed 4 bases and J shed 0 bases, with 14 bases lying between them. Germline lookup yields CDR1 SGHDT and CDR2 YYEEEE. CDR3 loop: CASSTQGEASYEQYF. For the CDR3, the DNA is TGTGCCAGCAGCACCCAAGGGGAGGCCTCCTACGAGCAGTACTTC. The full variable domain, its missing parts supplied by reference TRBV5-6 and TRBJ2-7, is DAGVTQSPTHLIKTRGQQVTLRCSPKSGHDTVSWYQQALGQGPQFIFQYYEEEERQRGNFPDRFSGHQFPNYSSELNVNALLLGDSALYLCASSTQGEASYEQYFGPGTRLTVT.

This clonotype occurred a few times. J is TRBJ2-5 and V is TRBV6-2 or TRBV6-3; D may be TRBD2 (6 bases). The CDR3 has 15 residues. Per germline, CDR1 MNHEY and CDR2 SVGEGT. Deletions cut 6 bases from V and 4 bases from J, with 18 bases between. In nucleotides, the CDR3 is TGTGCCAGCAGCCCTCACCAACTAGCATCAGAGACCCAGTACTTC. It yields the protein CASSPHQLASETQYF.

The chain links TRBV5-4 to TRBJ2-3; TRBD2 aligns across 9 bases. Looked up from germline, CDR1 is SGHNT and CDR2 is YYREEE (reference sequence). J lost 1 base, V lost 6 bases, and 6 bases had no gene match. The CDR3 covers 15 residues. As DNA, the CDR3 is TGTGCCAGCAACCGCTTAGCGGGGGGCACAGATACGCAGTATTTT. This translates into CASNRLAGGTDTQYF.